A selection of T cell receptor beta chains follows, all from one sample in a study of blood T cell repertoires in COVID-19. Measured with immunoSEQ multiplex PCR; TCRdb has only the in-frame clones, and not every one. The data show under 250,000 clones, 86% seen once. The specimen sequenced was peripheral blood. The receptors shown here come from an elderly man with acute or convalescent COVID-19. Each CDR3 is given with its conserved first and last residue. Only part of the rows carry a size: once, few, many, or a class if the clone is expanded.

clone_size v_call cdr3_aa
NA TRBV4-3 CASSQTPYGGSSYNSPLHF
NA TRBV28 CASSSSGAHSYNEQFF
NA TRBV28 CASGQGTSEAFF
NA TRBV28 CASSNTRDEQFF
NA TRBV11-3 CASSDSVPEAFF
few TRBV18 CASSPLAGDNEQFF
NA TRBV3-1/TRBV3-2 CASSHSAPAKTYEQYF
NA TRBV6-6 CASSYPPSSGELFF
few TRBV19 CASSKAGGNQPQHF
NA TRBV6-6 CASSGLMGGGTEAFF
NA TRBV28 CASSFGQGKTQYF
NA TRBV19 CASSPRKGTPEAEQFF
NA TRBV2 CASSERTSGGTGELFF
NA TRBV7-3 CASSQTPLAGGSTEQFF
NA TRBV6-1 CASSEGGWPGNTIYF
NA TRBV10-3 CAISGTSTGYEQYF
NA TRBV28 CASTRRPYGYTF
NA TRBV14 CASSKGTGRETQYF
NA TRBV3-1/TRBV3-2 CASSTTSGGAYEQYF
NA TRBV11-2 CASSLAGGGYEQYF
NA TRBV29-1 CSVEEGQGTYEQYF
NA TRBV7-8 CASSLADRAAEAFF
NA TRBV7-2 CASSPEAGKSYEQYF
NA TRBV19 CASTSGTVNTEAFF
few TRBV5-1 CASSWGTGRNEQYF
NA TRBV9 CASSANLKKPTNEKLFF
NA TRBV5-1 CAGSPGGRNTEAFF
NA TRBV3-1/TRBV3-2 CASSSDLTGERPGYTF
once TRBV6-5 CASSTFGSHTGELFF
once TRBV28 CASSFRDRVSPLHF
NA TRBV20-1 CSASRRDRVAGGYTF
NA TRBV5-6 CASSRDRNNYGYTF
NA TRBV27 CASSKPRGEQYF
NA TRBV18 CASSPPGTGRNQPQHF
NA TRBV7-9 CASSLVGSNYGYTF
few TRBV6-5 CASSPPPGAVTEAFF
few TRBV2 CASSAQRQGAGQPQHF
NA TRBV20-1 CSASVGQALYNSPLHF
NA TRBV7-2 CASSLAWRSPLHF
NA TRBV21-1 CASTSGGEKLFF
NA TRBV7-2 CASSLGHFNEQYF
NA TRBV11-2 CASSLIRPEPRKKYGYTF
once TRBV19 CASGQVNNEQFF
once TRBV27 CASSPLATGNSPLHF
NA TRBV12-3/TRBV12-4 CASSSGQGGEAFF
NA TRBV9 CASSPLSGGGNTIYF
NA TRBV3-1/TRBV3-2 CASSRGPLQETQYF
NA TRBV6-5 CASSPLVGGYTF
NA TRBV5-1 CASSLGDRRGNTIYF
NA TRBV7-8 CASSLGASNTGELFF
once TRBV15 CATSRDLSGNGYTF
NA TRBV3-1/TRBV3-2 CASSPRDLTSGRNNEQFF
NA TRBV3-1/TRBV3-2 CASSQSVRVGTEAFF
NA TRBV10-3 CAITPVSNYGYTF
once TRBV25-1 CASSDVGQAGYTF
NA TRBV7-2 CASRTGTGAYEQYF
NA TRBV9 CASSVAQGARTGELFF
NA TRBV6-1 CASSEPLGRGHEQFF
NA TRBV6-5 CASLRGRGPGTEAFF
once TRBV18 CASSPDVPQGTGNTIYF